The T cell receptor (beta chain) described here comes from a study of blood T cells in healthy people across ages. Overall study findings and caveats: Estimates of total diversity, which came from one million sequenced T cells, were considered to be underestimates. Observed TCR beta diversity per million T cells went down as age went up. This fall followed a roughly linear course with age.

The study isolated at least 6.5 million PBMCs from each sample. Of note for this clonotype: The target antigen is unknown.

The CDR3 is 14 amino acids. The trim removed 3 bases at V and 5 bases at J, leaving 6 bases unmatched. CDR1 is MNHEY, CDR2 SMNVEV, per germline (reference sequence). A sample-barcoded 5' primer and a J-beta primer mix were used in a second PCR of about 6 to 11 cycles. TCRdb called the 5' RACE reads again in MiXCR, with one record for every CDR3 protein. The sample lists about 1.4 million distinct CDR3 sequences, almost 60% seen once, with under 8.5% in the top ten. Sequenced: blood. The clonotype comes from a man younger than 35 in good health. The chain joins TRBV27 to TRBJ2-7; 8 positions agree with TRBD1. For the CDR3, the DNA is TGTGCCAGCAGTTTTCTCGGACAGGGTAACGAGCAGTACTTC. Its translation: CASSFLGQGNEQYF.